Each of the 16 T cell receptor beta chains below was sequenced from the same sample in a study of blood T cells in healthy people across ages. A J-beta primer mix and a sample-barcoded 5' primer were used in a second PCR of roughly 6 to 12 cycles. TCRdb re-derived calls from the 5' RACE reads in MiXCR, one entry per CDR3 protein. This sample has about 900,000 distinct CDR3 sequences, with around 46% found just once. Material for sequencing was blood. These receptors were taken from a young man in good health.

In this sample, this clonotype turned up a few times. J is TRBJ1-2 and V is TRBV28, with no clear D. Germline CDR1 and CDR2: MDHEN and SYDVKM. This CDR3 is built from 10 residues. The ends were cut back, 4 bases at V and 6 bases at J, with 3 bases in the middle. In DNA, the CDR3 is TGTGCCAGCAGTTATAATGGCTACACCTTC. This encodes CASSYNGYTF.

The CDR3 nucleotides are TGTGCCAGCAGCGCCGCGGTCGTCACTTATGGCTACACCTTC. Protein: CASSAAVVTYGYTF. The chain joins TRBV7-9 to TRBJ1-2; no reliable D call. Deletions cut 5 bases from V and 5 bases from J, with 15 bases between. The CDR3 contains 14 residues. Germline values: CDR1 SEHNR, CDR2 FQNEAQ (reference sequence).

As to this clonotype: A much larger clone lies one base from this, so it may be a read error. This chain uses TRBV6-1 with TRBJ2-4, with D uncertain. The length of the CDR3 is 12 residues. Trimming stripped 9 bases from V and 7 bases from J, with 13 bases between. Germline-derived CDR1 and CDR2 are MNHNS and SASEGT. CDR3 sequence: CASRRDTNIQYF. Written as DNA, the CDR3 is TGTGCCAGTCGCCGAGACACTAACATTCAGTACTTC.

This clonotype was counted a few times. The chain carries TRBV4-2 and TRBJ2-7; D perhaps matches TRBD2 (6 bases). The CDR3 runs 14 residues. The germline CDR1 and CDR2 sequences are LGHNA and YNFKEQ. Deletions cut 4 bases from V and 5 bases from J, with 15 bases between. DNA for the CDR3: TGTGCCAGCAGCCTAGGACTATCCCCCCACGAGCAGTACTTC. It translates to CASSLGLSPHEQYF.

This clonotype has ten or more counts. The chain couples TRBV6-2 or TRBV6-3 to TRBJ1-1; maybe TRBD1 (5 bases). Germline CDR1 reads MNHEY; CDR2 reads SVGEGT. The CDR3 is made up of 14 amino acids. Trimming removed 8 bases at V and 0 bases at J, with 13 bases between. The CDR3 DNA follows: TGTGCCAGCGCGGATGGGACCATGAACACTGAAGCTTTCTTT. This translates into CASADGTMNTEAFF.

The V gene is TRBV30, the J gene TRBJ2-5; TRBD2 agrees at 7 bases. This CDR3 has 13 residues. V lost 2 bases and J lost 2; bases outside the gene matches: 2. Germline CDR1 reads GTSNPN; CDR2 reads SVGIG (reference sequence). DNA for the CDR3: TGTGCCTGGAGTCCGGGACTACAAGAGACCCAGTACTTC. Amino acid sequence: CAWSPGLQETQYF.

The CDR3 DNA reads TGTGCCATCAGTGTGGGGGGTGCCACAGATACGCAGTATTTT. It codes for CAISVGGATDTQYF. This chain connects TRBV10-3 to TRBJ2-3, with D possibly TRBD2 on 6 matching bases. Trimming stripped 4 bases from V and 2 bases from J, with 10 bases between. This CDR3 region has 14 residues. CDR1 is ENHRY and CDR2 is SYGVKD in the germline V gene.

This clonotype has more than one count but fewer than ten. The chain couples TRBV6-1 to TRBJ2-3; a possible D gene is TRBD2 (5 bases). V was cut by 3 bases and J by 2 bases, with 12 bases left in between. The CDR3 is made up of 15 amino acids. CDR1 and CDR2 (germline): MNHNS, SASEGT. This chain's CDR3 is CASSEGSADTDTQYF. The CDR3 DNA follows: TGTGCCAGCAGTGAGGGGTCAGCGGACACAGATACGCAGTATTTT.

There are a few counts of this clonotype. The rearrangement links TRBV7-2 to TRBJ2-7; TRBD1 might be the D (5 bases). The length of the CDR3 is 14 residues. Trimming took off 6 bases at V and 0 bases at J, with 12 bases between the two ends. CDR1 is SGHTA, CDR2 FQGNSA, per germline. The CDR3 region is CASRFGHLSYEQYF. CDR3 nucleotide sequence: TGTGCCAGCAGGTTCGGACACCTCTCCTACGAGCAGTACTTC.

This sequence joins TRBV5-1 and TRBJ2-4; weak D call: TRBD2 (5 bases). This CDR3 has 14 amino acids. Trimming removed 2 bases at V and 7 bases at J, with 13 bases between. Germline V gives CDR1 SGHRS, CDR2 YFSETQ. CDR3 sequence reads: CASSLRGSENIQYF. CDR3 in DNA: TGCGCCAGCAGCTTACGAGGGTCGGAGAACATTCAGTACTTC.

The J gene is TRBJ2-3, the V gene TRBV4-1, with 7 bases matching TRBD2. The CDR3 is made up of 14 amino acids. Unmatched junction bases numbered 1, after V lost 4 bases and J lost 0 bases. CDR1 and CDR2 from the germline V gene are MGHRA and YSYEKL. In DNA form, the CDR3 reads TGCGCCAGCAGCCGACTAGCTAGCACAGATACGCAGTATTTT. Translating gives CASSRLASTDTQYF.

The chain recombines TRBV20-1 with TRBJ2-4; D may be TRBD1 or TRBD2 (5 bases each). The DNA end lines up better with TRBJ2-7; the J call may be wrong. The germline gives CDR1 DFQATT, CDR2 SNEGSKA (reference sequence). This CDR3 spans 13 amino acids. Here the CDR3 reads CSARRAGSHEQYF. The DNA of the CDR3 is TGCAGTGCTAGGAGGGCAGGGAGCCACGAGCAGTACTTC.

V usage is TRBV5-1 and J usage is TRBJ2-7; the D is unclear. The germline gives CDR1 SGHRS, CDR2 YFSETQ. CDR3 length: 13 amino acids. V was clipped by 4 bases and J by 5 bases, with 13 bases between them. The CDR3 region is CASSTGLRHEQYF. DNA of the CDR3: TGCGCCAGCAGCACGGGTTTGAGGCACGAGCAGTACTTC. Using reference TRBV5-1 and TRBJ2-7 for the parts outside the CDR3, the full variable domain is KAGVTQTPRYLIKTRGQQVTLSCSPISGHRSVSWYQQTPGQGLQFLFEYFSETQRNKGNFPGRFSGRQFSNSRSEMNVSTLELGDSALYLCASSTGLRHEQYFGPGTRLTVT.

This clonotype came up once. The CDR3 reads CASSKELTGRTDTQYF. The CDR3 bases are TGTGCCAGCAGCAAAGAGCTGACAGGGCGCACAGATACGCAGTATTTT. The gene calls are TRBV21-1 and TRBJ2-3; the listed D gene, TRBD1, was not tested against the DNA. TRBV21-1 represents a pseudogene. The CDR3 is 16 amino acids.

The gene calls are TRBV10-2 and TRBJ2-3; 16 bases align to TRBD2. Trimming took 3 bases from V and 5 from J; bases not matched to a gene: 11. This CDR3 spans 19 amino acids. CDR1 is WSHSY, CDR2 SAAADI, per germline. The CDR3 here is CASSELYGTSGRAEDTQYF. In DNA, the CDR3 is TGCGCCAGCAGTGAATTATACGGGACTAGCGGGAGGGCTGAAGATACGCAGTATTTT.

The genes are TRBV6-2 or TRBV6-3 and TRBJ1-1; D call uncertain. This CDR3 is 15 amino acids long. Deletions cut 2 bases from V and 0 bases from J, with 10 bases between. Germline CDR1 MNHEY, CDR2 SVGEGT. CDR3 residues: CASSYAGSLNTEAFF. CDR3 coding DNA: TGTGCCAGCAGTTACGCCGGCTCCCTGAACACTGAAGCTTTCTTT.